This record looks at one T cell receptor beta chain sequence and its context. Antigen unknown. CDR1 and CDR2 from the germline V gene are SGDLS and YYNGEE. V shed 5 bases, J shed 4 bases, and the junction held 3 bases outside the gene matches. The CDR3 contains 14 residues. Measured with immunoSEQ multiplex PCR; TCRdb has only the in-frame clones, and not every one. The sample contains over 100,000 clones, 85% to 95% of which appear only once. The data stem from a study of graft-versus-host responses after intestinal transplantation. Study at large: The recipients all started with anti-thymocyte globulin induction and then took tacrolimus and steroids for 3 to 4 years.

Notes on the study in general: Early after transplant, HvG declines were associated with peak levels of circulating GvH clones. Patients who carried graft-donor T cell macrochimerism also had high graft-versus-host to host-versus-graft clonal ratios in their allografts. Recipient marrow harbored GvH clones, some of which surfaced first in ileum or blood.

This sequence originates from a human donor who received an intestinal transplant. The chain has TRBV9 and TRBJ2-1, with TRBD2 identical over 10 bases. The specimen comprised unstimulated CD4+ T cells sorted from spleen or lymph node cells, sampled before intestinal transplant. CDR3 residues: CASSTSGNYNEQFF. CDR3 nucleotides: TGTGCCAGCAGTACTAGCGGGAATTACAATGAGCAGTTCTTC.